This T cell receptor (beta chain) emerged from a study of T cells in Graves' hyperthyroidism and ophthalmopathy. RNA transcripts provided the source from which TCR beta CDR3 regions were amplified. The HTBI primer set was used in a first-round RT-PCR of the TCR CDR3. TCRdb used MiXCR to reprocess the multiplex PCR reads, holding one entry per CDR3 protein. The sample holds 530,000 or so distinct CDR3 sequences, 24% seen once. Ten or more counts support this clonotype. The antigen is unknown. Exclusion of a patient resulted from uncontrolled infection, other autoimmune disease, pregnancy or lactation. Orbital computed tomography, thyroid ultrasound, serum thyroxine and TRAb, and clinical symptoms together informed the diagnoses. Broader study findings: Ophthalmopathy was told apart from stable hyperthyroidism by a 13 V-J model.

The V end lost 6 bases, the J end lost 2 bases, and 10 bases lay between the germline ends. Per the germline V gene, CDR1 is MNHEY and CDR2 is SMNVEV (reference sequence). This CDR3 is built from 13 residues. The sequence was obtained from a woman in her 30s with Graves' ophthalmopathy. This chain links TRBV27 with TRBJ1-1; maybe TRBD1 (6 bases). Specimen: blood. CDR3 sequence: CASRGHRNTEAFF. DNA of the CDR3: TGTGCCAGCAGGGGACACCGAAACACTGAAGCTTTCTTT.